This TCR beta chain emerged from a study of T cell repertoires in ileal Crohn's disease. Around 0.45 micrograms of biopsy DNA per sample underwent TCRB immunosequencing. Libraries were prepared by immunoSEQ multiplex PCR; TCRdb keeps only in-frame clonotypes and omits some of them. The sample holds approximately 13,000 clones, less than 85% seen once. This CDR3 region has 14 residues. Germline assignment: CDR1 SNHLY and CDR2 FYNNEI. V lost 4 bases to trimming and J lost 4 bases; unmatched junction nucleotides: 5. The receptor was derived from an adult with Crohn's disease. Sequenced sample: ileal tissue. The chain links TRBV2 to TRBJ2-7; 9 nucleotides match TRBD1. CDR3 loop: CASSVTGGTYEQYF. Written as DNA, the CDR3 is TGTGCCAGCAGTGTTACAGGGGGCACTTACGAGCAGTACTTC.